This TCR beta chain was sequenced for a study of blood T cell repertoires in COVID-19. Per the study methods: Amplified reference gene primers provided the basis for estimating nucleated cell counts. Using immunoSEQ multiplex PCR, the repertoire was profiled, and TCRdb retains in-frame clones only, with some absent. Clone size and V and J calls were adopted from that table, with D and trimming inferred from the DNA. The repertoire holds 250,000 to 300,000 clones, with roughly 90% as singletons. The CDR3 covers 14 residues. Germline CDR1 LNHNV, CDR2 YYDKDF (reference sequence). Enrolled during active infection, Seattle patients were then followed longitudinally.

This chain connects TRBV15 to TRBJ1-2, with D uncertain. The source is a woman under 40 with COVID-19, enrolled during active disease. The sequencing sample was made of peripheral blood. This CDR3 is CASGGGSGNYGYTF. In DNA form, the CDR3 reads TGTGCTTCGGGAGGCGGGTCCGGTAACTATGGCTACACCTTC.